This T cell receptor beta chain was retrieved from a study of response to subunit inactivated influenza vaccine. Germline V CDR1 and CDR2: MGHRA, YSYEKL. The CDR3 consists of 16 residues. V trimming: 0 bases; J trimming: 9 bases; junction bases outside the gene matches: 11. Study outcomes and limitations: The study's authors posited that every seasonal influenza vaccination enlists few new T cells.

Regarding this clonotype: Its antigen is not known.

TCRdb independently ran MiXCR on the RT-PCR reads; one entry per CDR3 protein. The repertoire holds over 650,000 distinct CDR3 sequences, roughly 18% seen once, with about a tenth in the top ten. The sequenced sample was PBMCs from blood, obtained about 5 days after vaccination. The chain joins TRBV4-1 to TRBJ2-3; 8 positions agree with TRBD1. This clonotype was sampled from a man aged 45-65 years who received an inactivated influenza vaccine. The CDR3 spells CASSQDPGQGRETQYF. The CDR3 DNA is TGCGCCAGCAGCCAAGATCCCGGACAGGGAAGGGAGACGCAGTATTTT.